This T cell receptor beta chain was obtained from a study of response to subunit inactivated influenza vaccine. CDR1 is MNHEY and CDR2 is SMNVEV in the germline V gene (reference sequence). V trimming: 4 bases; J trimming: 7 bases; junction bases outside the gene matches: 9. The CDR3 length is 14 residues. TCRdb ran MiXCR on the RT-PCR reads and lists one entry per CDR3 protein. The table shows 650,000 to 800,000 distinct CDR3 sequences, with 11% to 15% occurring only once. As regards this clonotype: Its antigen remains unidentified.

Broader study findings: New T cells are recruited in small numbers by each seasonal influenza vaccination, according to the authors' suggestion.

This chain joins TRBV27 and TRBJ1-1; 7 bases agree with TRBD1. The sample consisted of PBMCs from blood, taken around 15 days before vaccination. The TCR comes from a man aged 50 or older who received an inactivated influenza vaccine. As DNA, the CDR3 is TGTGCCAGCAGTTCACAGGGGATACAGGTTGAAGCTTTCTTT. As protein: CASSSQGIQVEAFF.